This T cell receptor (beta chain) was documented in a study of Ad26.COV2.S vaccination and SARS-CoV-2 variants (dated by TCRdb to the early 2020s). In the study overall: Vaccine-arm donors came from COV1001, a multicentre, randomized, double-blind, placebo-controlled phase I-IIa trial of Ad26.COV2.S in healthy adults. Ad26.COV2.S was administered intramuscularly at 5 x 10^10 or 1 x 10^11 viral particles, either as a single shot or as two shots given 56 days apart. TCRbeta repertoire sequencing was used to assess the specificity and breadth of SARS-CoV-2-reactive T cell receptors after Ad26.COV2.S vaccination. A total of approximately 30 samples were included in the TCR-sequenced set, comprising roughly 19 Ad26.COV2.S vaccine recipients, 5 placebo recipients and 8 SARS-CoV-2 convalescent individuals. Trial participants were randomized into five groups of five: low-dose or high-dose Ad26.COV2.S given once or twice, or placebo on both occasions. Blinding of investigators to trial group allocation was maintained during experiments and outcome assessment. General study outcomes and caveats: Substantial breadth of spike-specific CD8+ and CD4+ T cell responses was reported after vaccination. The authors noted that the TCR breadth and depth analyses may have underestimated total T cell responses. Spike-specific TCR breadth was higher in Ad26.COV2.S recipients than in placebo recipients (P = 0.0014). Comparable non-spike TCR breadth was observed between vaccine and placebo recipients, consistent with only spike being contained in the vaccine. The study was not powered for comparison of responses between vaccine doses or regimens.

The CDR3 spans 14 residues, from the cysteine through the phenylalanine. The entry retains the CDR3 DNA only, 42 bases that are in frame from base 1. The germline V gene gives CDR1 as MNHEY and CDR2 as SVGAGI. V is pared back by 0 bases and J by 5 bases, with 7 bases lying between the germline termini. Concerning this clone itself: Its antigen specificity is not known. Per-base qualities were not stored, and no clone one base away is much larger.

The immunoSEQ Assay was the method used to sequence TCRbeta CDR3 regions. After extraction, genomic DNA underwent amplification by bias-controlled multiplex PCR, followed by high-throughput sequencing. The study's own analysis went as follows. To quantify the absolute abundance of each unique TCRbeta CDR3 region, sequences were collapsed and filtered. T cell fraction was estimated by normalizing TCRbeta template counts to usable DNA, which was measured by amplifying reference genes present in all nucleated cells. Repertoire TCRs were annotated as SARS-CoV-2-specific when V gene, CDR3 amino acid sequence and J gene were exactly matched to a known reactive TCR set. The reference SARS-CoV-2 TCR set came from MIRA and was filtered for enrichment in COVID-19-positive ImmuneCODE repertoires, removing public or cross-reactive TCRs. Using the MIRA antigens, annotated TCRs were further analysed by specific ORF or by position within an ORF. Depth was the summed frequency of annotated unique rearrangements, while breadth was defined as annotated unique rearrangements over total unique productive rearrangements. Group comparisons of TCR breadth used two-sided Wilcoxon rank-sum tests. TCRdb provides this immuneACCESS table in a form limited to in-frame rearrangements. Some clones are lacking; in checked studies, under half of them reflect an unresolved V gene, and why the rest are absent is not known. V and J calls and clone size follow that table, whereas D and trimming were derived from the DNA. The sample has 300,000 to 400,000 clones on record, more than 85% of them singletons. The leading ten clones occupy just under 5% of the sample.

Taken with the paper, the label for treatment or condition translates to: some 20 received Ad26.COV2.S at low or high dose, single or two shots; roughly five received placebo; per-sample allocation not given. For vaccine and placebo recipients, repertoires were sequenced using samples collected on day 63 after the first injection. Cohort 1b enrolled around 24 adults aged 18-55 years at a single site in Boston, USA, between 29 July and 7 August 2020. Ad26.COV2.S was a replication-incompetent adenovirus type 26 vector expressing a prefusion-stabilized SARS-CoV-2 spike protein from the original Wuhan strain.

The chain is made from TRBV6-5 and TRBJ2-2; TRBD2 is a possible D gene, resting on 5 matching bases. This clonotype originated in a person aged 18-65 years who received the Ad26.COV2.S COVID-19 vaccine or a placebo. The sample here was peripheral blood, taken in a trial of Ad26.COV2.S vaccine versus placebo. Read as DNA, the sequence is TGTGCCAGCAGTTACTCGACGGGGACCGGGGAGCTGTTTTTT. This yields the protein CASSYSTGTGELFF.